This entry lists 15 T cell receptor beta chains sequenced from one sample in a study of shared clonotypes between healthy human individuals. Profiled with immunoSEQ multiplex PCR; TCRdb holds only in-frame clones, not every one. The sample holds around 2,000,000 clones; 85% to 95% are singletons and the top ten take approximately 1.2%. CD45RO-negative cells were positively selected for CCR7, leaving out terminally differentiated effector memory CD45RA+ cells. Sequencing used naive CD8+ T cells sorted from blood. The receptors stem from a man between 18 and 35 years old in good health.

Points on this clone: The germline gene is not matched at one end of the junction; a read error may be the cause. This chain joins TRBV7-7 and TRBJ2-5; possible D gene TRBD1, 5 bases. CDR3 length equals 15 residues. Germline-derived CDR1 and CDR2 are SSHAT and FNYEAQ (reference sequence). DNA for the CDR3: TGTGCTAGCAGCGAAAACCCGTACAGGCAAGAGACCCAGTACTTC. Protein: CASSENPYRQETQYF.

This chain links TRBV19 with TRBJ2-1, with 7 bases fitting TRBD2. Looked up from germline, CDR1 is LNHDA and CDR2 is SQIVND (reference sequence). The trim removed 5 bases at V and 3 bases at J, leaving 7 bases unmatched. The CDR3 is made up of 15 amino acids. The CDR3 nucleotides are TGTGCCAGTAGTGTCAACCGGGACTACTACAATGAGCAGTTCTTC. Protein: CASSVNRDYYNEQFF. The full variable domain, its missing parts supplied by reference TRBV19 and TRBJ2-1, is DGGITQSPKYLFRKEGQNVTLSCEQNLNHDAMYWYRQDPGQGLRLIYYSQIVNDFQKGDIAEGYSVSREKKESFPLTVTSAQKNPTAFYLCASSVNRDYYNEQFFGPGTRLTVL.

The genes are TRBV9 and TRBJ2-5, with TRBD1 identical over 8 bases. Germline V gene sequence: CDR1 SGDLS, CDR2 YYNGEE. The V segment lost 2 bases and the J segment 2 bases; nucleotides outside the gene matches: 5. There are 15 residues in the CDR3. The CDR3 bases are TGTGCCAGCAGCGTGACAGGGGTAGGGCAAGAGACCCAGTACTTC. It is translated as CASSVTGVGQETQYF.

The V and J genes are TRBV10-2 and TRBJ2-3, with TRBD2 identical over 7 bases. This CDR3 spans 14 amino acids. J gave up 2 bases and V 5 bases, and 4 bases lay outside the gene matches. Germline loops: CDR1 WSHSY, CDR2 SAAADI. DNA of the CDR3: TGCGCCAGCAGTAGCGGGATCTACACAGATACGCAGTATTTT. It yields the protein CASSSGIYTDTQYF.

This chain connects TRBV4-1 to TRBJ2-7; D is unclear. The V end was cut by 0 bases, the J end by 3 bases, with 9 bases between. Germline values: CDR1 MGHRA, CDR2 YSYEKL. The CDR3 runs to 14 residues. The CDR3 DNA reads TGCGCCAGCAGCCAAGACGATTCTTTCTACGAGCAGTACTTC. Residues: CASSQDDSFYEQYF.

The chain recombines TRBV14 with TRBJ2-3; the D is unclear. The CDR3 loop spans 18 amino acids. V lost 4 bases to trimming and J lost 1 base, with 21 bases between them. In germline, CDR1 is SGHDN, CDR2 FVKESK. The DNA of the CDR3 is TGTGCCAGCAGCCGACTGATGATTTGGGCAGAGGGCACAGATACGCAGTATTTT. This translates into CASSRLMIWAEGTDTQYF.

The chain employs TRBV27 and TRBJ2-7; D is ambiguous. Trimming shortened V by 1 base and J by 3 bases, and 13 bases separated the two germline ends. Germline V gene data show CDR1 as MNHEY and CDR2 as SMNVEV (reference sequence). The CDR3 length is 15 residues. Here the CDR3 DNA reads TGTGCCAGCAGTTTATGGTCAAGATATCTCTACGAGCAGTACTTC. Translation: CASSLWSRYLYEQYF.

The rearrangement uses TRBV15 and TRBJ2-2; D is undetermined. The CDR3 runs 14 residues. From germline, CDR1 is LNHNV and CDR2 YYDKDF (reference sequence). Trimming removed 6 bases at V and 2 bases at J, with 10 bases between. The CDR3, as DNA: TGTGCCACCAGGGCCGTGCCAAACACCGGGGAGCTGTTTTTT. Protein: CATRAVPNTGELFF.

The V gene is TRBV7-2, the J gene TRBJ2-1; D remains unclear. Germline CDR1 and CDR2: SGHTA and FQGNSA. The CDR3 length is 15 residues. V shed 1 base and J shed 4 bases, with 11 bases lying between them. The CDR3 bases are TGTGCCAGCAGCTTAGAGGATGCAGTATACAATGAGCAGTTCTTC. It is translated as CASSLEDAVYNEQFF.

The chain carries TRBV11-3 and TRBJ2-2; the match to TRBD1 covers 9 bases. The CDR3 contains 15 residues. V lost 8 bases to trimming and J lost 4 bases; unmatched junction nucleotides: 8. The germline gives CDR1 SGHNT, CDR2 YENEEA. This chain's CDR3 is CASGDREAGTGELFF. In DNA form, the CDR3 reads TGTGCCAGCGGGGACAGGGAGGCGGGCACCGGGGAGCTGTTTTTT. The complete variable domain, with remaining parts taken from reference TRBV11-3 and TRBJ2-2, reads EAGVVQSPRYKIIEKKQPVAFWCNPISGHNTLYWYLQNLGQGPELLIRYENEEAVDDSQLPKDRFSAERLKGVDSTLKIQPAELGDSAVYLCASGDREAGTGELFFGEGSRLTVL.

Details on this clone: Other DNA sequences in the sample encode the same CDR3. The CDR3 loop is CASSLSGPNTEAFF. For the CDR3, the DNA is TGTGCCAGCAGTTTATCGGGACCCAACACTGAAGCTTTCTTT. The V and J genes are TRBV27 and TRBJ1-1; D possibly corresponds to TRBD1 (5 bases). CDR3 size: 14 residues. Trimming left V 0 bases short and J 2 bases short, with 7 bases between. Germline values: CDR1 MNHEY, CDR2 SMNVEV (reference sequence).

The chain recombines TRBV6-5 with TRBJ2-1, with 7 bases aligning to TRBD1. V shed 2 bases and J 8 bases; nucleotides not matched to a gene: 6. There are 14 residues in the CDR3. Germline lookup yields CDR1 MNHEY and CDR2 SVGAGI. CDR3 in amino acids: CASSYNDRVDEQFF. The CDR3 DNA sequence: TGTGCCAGCAGTTACAATGACAGGGTGGATGAGCAGTTCTTC.

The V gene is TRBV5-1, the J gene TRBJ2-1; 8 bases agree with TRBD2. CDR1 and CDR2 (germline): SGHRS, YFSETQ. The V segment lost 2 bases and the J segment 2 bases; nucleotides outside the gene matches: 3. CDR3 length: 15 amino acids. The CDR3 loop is CASSFGAGAYNEQFF. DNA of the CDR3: TGCGCCAGCAGCTTCGGAGCGGGAGCCTACAATGAGCAGTTCTTC.

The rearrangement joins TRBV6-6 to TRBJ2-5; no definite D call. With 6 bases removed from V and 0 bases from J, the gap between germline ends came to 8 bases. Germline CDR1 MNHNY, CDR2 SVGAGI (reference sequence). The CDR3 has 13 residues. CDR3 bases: TGTGCCAGCAGCCTGTCCTACCAAGAGACCCAGTACTTC. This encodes CASSLSYQETQYF.

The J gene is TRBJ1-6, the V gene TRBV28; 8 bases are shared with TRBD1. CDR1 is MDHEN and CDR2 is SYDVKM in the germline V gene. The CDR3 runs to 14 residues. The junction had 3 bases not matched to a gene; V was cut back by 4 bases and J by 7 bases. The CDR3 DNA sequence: TGTGCCAGCAGTTGGACAGGGCTGAATTCACCCCTCCACTTT. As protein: CASSWTGLNSPLHF.